The rows below give T cell receptor beta chains drawn from one sample of a study of OX40 agonist ivuxolimab in advanced cancers. The assay was immunoSEQ multiplex PCR, and TCRdb's table has in-frame clones only and misses some. The sample carries tens of thousands of clones, approximately 82% recorded once. The material sequenced was CD4+ or CD8+ T cells sorted from blood, taken in a trial of the OX40 agonist ivuxolimab. These receptors all stem from an adult with an advanced solid tumor such as melanoma, head and neck, liver or kidney cancer. The CDR3 runs from the conserved cysteine through the conserved F or W. Each record gives: J gene, clone size, D gene, V gene, CDR3 protein, CDR3 DNA. The D gene is left open where the match is weak. Some rows mark clone size as missing; the rest say once, few, many or name a class of expanded clone.

J: TRBJ2-5; size: once; D: TRBD2; V: TRBV7-7; CDR3: CASSYGTSGAQETQYF; DNA: TGTGCCAGCAGTTACGGGACTAGCGGGGCTCAAGAGACCCAGTACTTC
J: TRBJ1-6; size: NA; D: TRBD1; V: TRBV27; CDR3: CASSLMQGANSPLHF; DNA: TGTGCCAGCAGTTTAATGCAGGGGGCGAATTCACCCCTCCACTTT
J: TRBJ2-7; size: NA; D: NA; V: TRBV5-1; CDR3: CASSDRDRSYEQYF; DNA: TGCGCCAGCAGCGACCGGGACCGATCCTACGAGCAGTACTTC
J: TRBJ2-7; size: NA; D: NA; V: TRBV27; CDR3: CASSLGYEQYF; DNA: TGTGCCAGCAGCCTGGGGTACGAGCAGTACTTC
J: TRBJ1-1; size: NA; D: NA; V: TRBV11-2; CDR3: CASSLGTSTEAFF; DNA: TGTGCCAGCAGCTTAGGGACGAGCACTGAAGCTTTCTTT
J: TRBJ2-5; size: NA; D: NA; V: TRBV6-5; CDR3: CASRQGSLETQYF; DNA: TGTGCCAGCAGACAGGGCTCTCTCGAGACCCAGTACTTC
J: TRBJ2-7; size: NA; D: NA; V: TRBV7-3; CDR3: CASSLNPGAYEQYF; DNA: TGTGCCAGCAGTTTAAATCCAGGTGCCTACGAGCAGTACTTC
J: TRBJ1-1; size: NA; D: TRBD1; V: TRBV7-6; CDR3: CASSRDRGGKAFF; DNA: TGTGCCAGCAGCCGGGACAGGGGTGGGAAAGCTTTCTTT
J: TRBJ1-5; size: NA; D: TRBD1; V: TRBV27; CDR3: CASSLSTGEQPQHF; DNA: TGTGCCAGCAGTTTGTCGACAGGGGAACAGCCCCAGCATTTT
J: TRBJ2-7; size: NA; D: NA; V: TRBV12-2; CDR3: CASRPTTSRDFAYEQYF; DNA: TGTGCAAGTCGCCCCACGACCTCGCGGGACTTCGCCTACGAGCAGTACTTC
J: TRBJ2-2; size: few; D: TRBD1; V: TRBV28; CDR3: CASSTGTGDTGELFF; DNA: TGTGCCAGCAGTACCGGGACAGGGGACACCGGGGAGCTGTTTTTT
J: TRBJ2-7; size: NA; D: NA; V: TRBV30; CDR3: CACDSLSYEQYF; DNA: TGTGCCTGTGACTCACTCTCCTACGAGCAGTACTTC
J: TRBJ1-4; size: NA; D: TRBD1; V: TRBV19; CDR3: CASTPGQGGKLFF; DNA: TGTGCCAGTACTCCGGGACAGGGAGGAAAACTGTTTTTT
J: TRBJ2-7; size: NA; D: TRBD2; V: TRBV4-1; CDR3: CASSQMRSTSGYEQYF; DNA: TGCGCCAGCAGCCAAATGAGGTCAACTAGCGGGTACGAGCAGTACTTC
J: TRBJ2-1; size: NA; D: NA; V: TRBV6-4; CDR3: CASSDSSGSYNEQFF; DNA: TGTGCCAGCAGTGACTCGTCAGGGAGTTACAATGAGCAGTTCTTC
J: TRBJ2-5; size: NA; D: NA; V: TRBV5-1; CDR3: CASSLVGRTQYF; DNA: TGCGCCAGCAGCTTGGTTGGGAGGACCCAGTACTTC
J: TRBJ2-7; size: NA; D: NA; V: TRBV6-1; CDR3: CASSKGQMYEQYF; DNA: TGTGCCAGCAGTAAAGGACAGATGTACGAGCAGTACTTC
J: TRBJ2-5; size: NA; D: TRBD1; V: TRBV28; CDR3: CASSSDRGLETQYF; DNA: TGTGCCAGCAGTTCCGACAGGGGGCTTGAGACCCAGTACTTC
J: TRBJ2-7; size: NA; D: TRBD1; V: TRBV13; CDR3: CASSPGGNPYEQYF; DNA: TGTGCCAGCAGCCCAGGGGGAAACCCCTACGAGCAGTACTTC
J: TRBJ2-3; size: NA; D: NA; V: TRBV10-3; CDR3: CATPGATADTQYF; DNA: TGTGCCACCCCTGGAGCAACGGCAGATACGCAGTATTTT
J: TRBJ1-2; size: NA; D: NA; V: TRBV6-1; CDR3: CASTLTGREGYTF; DNA: TGTGCCAGCACTCTGACAGGAAGGGAGGGCTACACCTTC
J: TRBJ2-2; size: NA; D: NA; V: TRBV6-4; CDR3: CASSVGTGETGELFF; DNA: TGTGCCAGCAGTGTTGGAACAGGTGAAACCGGGGAGCTGTTTTTT
J: TRBJ2-7; size: NA; D: NA; V: TRBV30; CDR3: CAWSEVVRAEQYF; DNA: TGTGCCTGGAGTGAGGTAGTAAGGGCAGAGCAGTACTTC
J: TRBJ1-1; size: NA; D: TRBD1; V: TRBV28; CDR3: CASDYGQGEAFF; DNA: TGTGCCAGCGATTACGGACAGGGCGAAGCTTTCTTT
J: TRBJ2-2; size: NA; D: TRBD2; V: TRBV27; CDR3: CASSRAGVPGELFF; DNA: TGTGCCAGCAGTCGGGCGGGAGTCCCCGGGGAGCTGTTTTTT
J: TRBJ1-1; size: few; D: NA; V: TRBV5-6; CDR3: CASSFESEAFF; DNA: TGTGCCAGCAGCTTTGAGTCTGAAGCTTTCTTT
J: TRBJ2-5; size: NA; D: NA; V: TRBV28; CDR3: CASSLHSGTPQETQYF; DNA: TGTGCCAGCAGTCTGCACTCCGGGACACCCCAAGAGACCCAGTACTTC
J: TRBJ1-2; size: once; D: NA; V: TRBV4-1; CDR3: CASSQGLQGYTF; DNA: TGCGCCAGCAGCCAAGGACTGCAGGGCTACACCTTC
J: TRBJ1-1; size: NA; D: NA; V: TRBV15; CDR3: CATSRSREMNTEAFF; DNA: TGTGCCACCAGCAGATCCCGGGAGATGAACACTGAAGCTTTCTTT
J: TRBJ1-1; size: NA; D: NA; V: TRBV12-5; CDR3: CASGLSPHPWTVNTEAFF; DNA: TGTGCTAGTGGTTTGTCTCCCCACCCTTGGACAGTCAACACTGAAGCTTTCTTT
J: TRBJ1-5; size: NA; D: NA; V: TRBV2; CDR3: CASVGVDANQPQHF; DNA: TGTGCCAGCGTAGGGGTAGACGCCAATCAGCCCCAGCATTTT
J: TRBJ2-3; size: few; D: TRBD2; V: TRBV6-4; CDR3: CASSDTGGRTDTQYF; DNA: TGTGCCAGCAGTGATACGGGGGGGCGCACAGATACGCAGTATTTT
J: TRBJ2-1; size: few; D: NA; V: TRBV29-1; CDR3: CSVWTGSNEQFF; DNA: TGCAGCGTTTGGACTGGGAGCAATGAGCAGTTCTTC
J: TRBJ2-7; size: NA; D: NA; V: TRBV7-2; CDR3: CASSLVNEQYF; DNA: TGTGCCAGCAGCTTAGTCAACGAGCAGTACTTC
J: TRBJ1-2; size: NA; D: NA; V: TRBV19; CDR3: CASSTGTAAHGYTF; DNA: TGTGCCAGTAGTACCGGGACCGCAGCCCACGGCTACACCTTC
J: TRBJ1-2; size: once; D: TRBD1; V: TRBV7-3; CDR3: CASSYTGGAGYGYTF; DNA: TGTGCCAGCAGCTATACAGGGGGCGCCGGGTATGGCTACACCTTC
J: TRBJ1-1; size: NA; D: NA; V: TRBV6-5; CDR3: CASSYRVVNTEAFF; DNA: TGTGCCAGCAGTTACAGGGTGGTGAACACTGAAGCTTTCTTT
J: TRBJ2-7; size: once; D: TRBD1; V: TRBV5-6; CDR3: CASSPGQGGFYEQYF; DNA: TGTGCCAGCAGCCCCGGACAGGGTGGTTTCTACGAGCAGTACTTC
J: TRBJ2-3; size: once; D: TRBD2; V: TRBV7-2; CDR3: CASSNGGASTDTQYF; DNA: TGTGCCAGCAGTAACGGGGGGGCTAGCACAGATACGCAGTATTTT
J: TRBJ2-3; size: NA; D: NA; V: TRBV5-4; CDR3: CASSSGRTDTQYF; DNA: TGTGCCAGCAGCAGCGGGCGCACAGATACGCAGTATTTT
J: TRBJ1-4; size: NA; D: NA; V: TRBV28; CDR3: CASSLNNEKLFF; DNA: TGTGCCAGCAGTTTAAATAATGAAAAACTGTTTTTT
J: TRBJ2-1; size: NA; D: NA; V: TRBV7-9; CDR3: CASSSDSSYNEQFF; DNA: TGTGCCAGCAGCTCGGACAGCTCCTACAATGAGCAGTTCTTC
J: TRBJ2-1; size: NA; D: TRBD2; V: TRBV11-2; CDR3: CASSPSGSSYNEQFF; DNA: TGTGCCAGCAGCCCTAGCGGGAGCTCCTACAATGAGCAGTTCTTC
J: TRBJ2-1; size: NA; D: TRBD1; V: TRBV6-6; CDR3: CASRTGAYNEQFF; DNA: TGTGCCAGCAGAACAGGGGCTTACAATGAGCAGTTCTTC
J: TRBJ1-2; size: NA; D: NA; V: TRBV4-3; CDR3: CASSQAIVPYGYTF; DNA: TGCGCCAGCAGCCAAGCGATTGTGCCTTATGGCTACACCTTC
J: TRBJ2-2; size: NA; D: NA; V: TRBV4-3; CDR3: CASSQDRGTGELFF; DNA: TGCGCCAGCAGCCAAGATAGGGGCACCGGGGAGCTGTTTTTT
J: TRBJ2-1; size: NA; D: NA; V: TRBV7-3; CDR3: CASSLGVIGNEQFF; DNA: TGTGCCAGCAGCTTAGGGGTCATTGGGAATGAGCAGTTCTTC
J: TRBJ2-7; size: NA; D: TRBD1; V: TRBV5-1; CDR3: CASSFIGGADEQYF; DNA: TGCGCCAGCAGCTTCATAGGGGGCGCGGACGAGCAGTACTTC
J: TRBJ1-6; size: few; D: NA; V: TRBV9; CDR3: CASSGQVVNSPLHF; DNA: TGTGCCAGCAGTGGGCAAGTGGTGAATTCACCCCTCCACTTT
J: TRBJ2-7; size: NA; D: NA; V: TRBV5-8; CDR3: CASSFEEDNEQYF; DNA: TGTGCCAGCAGCTTTGAGGAGGACAACGAGCAGTACTTC
J: TRBJ2-5; size: NA; D: NA; V: TRBV27; CDR3: CASSSQGEETQYF; DNA: TGTGCCAGCAGTTCTCAGGGAGAAGAGACCCAGTACTTC
J: TRBJ2-2; size: NA; D: TRBD2; V: TRBV2; CDR3: CASSGLAGVSGELFF; DNA: TGTGCCAGCAGCGGACTAGCGGGAGTGTCCGGGGAGCTGTTTTTT
J: TRBJ2-1; size: NA; D: TRBD2; V: TRBV2; CDR3: CASSGTSGTNNEQFF; DNA: TGTGCCAGCAGTGGGACTAGCGGGACCAACAATGAGCAGTTCTTC